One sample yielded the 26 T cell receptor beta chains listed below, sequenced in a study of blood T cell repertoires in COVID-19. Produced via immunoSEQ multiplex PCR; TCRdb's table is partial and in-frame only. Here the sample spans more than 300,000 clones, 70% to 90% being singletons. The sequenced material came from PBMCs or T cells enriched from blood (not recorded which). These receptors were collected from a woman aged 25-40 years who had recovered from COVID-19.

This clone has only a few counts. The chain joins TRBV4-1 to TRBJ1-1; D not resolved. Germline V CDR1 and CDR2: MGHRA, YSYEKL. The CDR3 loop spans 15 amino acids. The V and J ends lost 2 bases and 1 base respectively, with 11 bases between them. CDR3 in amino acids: CASSQLGAGNTEAFF. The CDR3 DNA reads TGCGCCAGCAGCCAACTCGGCGCGGGGAACACTGAAGCTTTCTTT.

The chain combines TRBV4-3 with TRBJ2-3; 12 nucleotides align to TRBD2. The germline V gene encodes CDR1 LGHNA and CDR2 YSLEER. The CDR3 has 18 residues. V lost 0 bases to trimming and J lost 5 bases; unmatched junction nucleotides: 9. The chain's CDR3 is CASSQDSPSGGAVDTQYF. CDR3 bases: TGCGCCAGCAGCCAAGATAGCCCTAGCGGGGGGGCGGTAGATACGCAGTATTTT.

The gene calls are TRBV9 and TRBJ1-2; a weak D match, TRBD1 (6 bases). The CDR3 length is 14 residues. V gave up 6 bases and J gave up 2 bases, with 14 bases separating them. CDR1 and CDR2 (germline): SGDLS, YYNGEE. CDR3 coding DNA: TGTGCCAGCAACAATGGACAGCCCAACTATGGCTACACCTTC. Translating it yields CASNNGQPNYGYTF.

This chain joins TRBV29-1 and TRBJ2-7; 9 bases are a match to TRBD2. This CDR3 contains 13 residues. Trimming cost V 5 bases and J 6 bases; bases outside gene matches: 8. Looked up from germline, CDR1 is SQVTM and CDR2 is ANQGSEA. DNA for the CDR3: TGCAGCGTTTCGGGACTAGCATCGGGCGAGCAGTACTTC. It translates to CSVSGLASGEQYF.

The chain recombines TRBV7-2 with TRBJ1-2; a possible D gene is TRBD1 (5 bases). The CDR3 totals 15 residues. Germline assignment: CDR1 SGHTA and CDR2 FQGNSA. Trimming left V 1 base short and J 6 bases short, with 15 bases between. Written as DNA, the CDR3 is TGTGCCAGCAGCTTAGATCGTCGGCAGGGCCATGGCTACACCTTC. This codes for CASSLDRRQGHGYTF.

CDR3 DNA: TGTGCCAGCAGGGACAGCTCCTACGAGCAGTACTTC. Translated, it gives CASRDSSYEQYF. This rearrangement joins TRBV11-2 to TRBJ2-7; D may be TRBD1 (6 bases). The V end lost 6 bases, the J end lost 0 bases, and 6 bases lay between the germline ends. In germline, CDR1 is SGHAT, CDR2 FQNNGV. The CDR3 extends over 12 amino acids.

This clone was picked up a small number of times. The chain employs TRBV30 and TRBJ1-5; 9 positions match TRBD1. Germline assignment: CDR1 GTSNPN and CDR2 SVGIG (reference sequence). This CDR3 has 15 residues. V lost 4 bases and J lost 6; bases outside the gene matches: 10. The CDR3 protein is CAWNIQGAGGQPQHF. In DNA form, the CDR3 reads TGTGCCTGGAACATACAGGGGGCGGGCGGTCAGCCCCAGCATTTT.

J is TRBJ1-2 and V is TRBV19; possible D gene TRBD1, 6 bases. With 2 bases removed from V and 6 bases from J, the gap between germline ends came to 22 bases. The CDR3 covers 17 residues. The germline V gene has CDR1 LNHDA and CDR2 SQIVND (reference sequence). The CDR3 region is CASSIQGTFLPWDGYTF. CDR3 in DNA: TGTGCCAGTAGTATACAGGGGACATTTCTTCCTTGGGATGGCTACACCTTC.

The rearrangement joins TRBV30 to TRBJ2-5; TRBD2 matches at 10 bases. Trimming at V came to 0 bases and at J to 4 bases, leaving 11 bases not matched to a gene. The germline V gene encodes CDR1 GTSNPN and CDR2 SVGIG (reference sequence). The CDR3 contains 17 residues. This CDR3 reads CAWSVPPGGLAPETQYF. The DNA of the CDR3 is TGTGCCTGGAGTGTACCTCCAGGGGGACTAGCGCCAGAGACCCAGTACTTC.

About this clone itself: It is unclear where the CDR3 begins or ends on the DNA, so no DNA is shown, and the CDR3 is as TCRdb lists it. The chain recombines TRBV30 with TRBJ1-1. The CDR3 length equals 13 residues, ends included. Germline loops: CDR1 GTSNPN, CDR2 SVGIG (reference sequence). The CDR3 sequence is CAWSVGTGSKTFF.

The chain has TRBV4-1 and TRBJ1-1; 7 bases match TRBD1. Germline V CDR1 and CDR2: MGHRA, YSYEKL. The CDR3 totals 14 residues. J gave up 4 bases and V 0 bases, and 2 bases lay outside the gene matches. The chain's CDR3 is CASSQDRGFTEAFF. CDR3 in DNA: TGCGCCAGCAGCCAAGACAGGGGGTTCACTGAAGCTTTCTTT.

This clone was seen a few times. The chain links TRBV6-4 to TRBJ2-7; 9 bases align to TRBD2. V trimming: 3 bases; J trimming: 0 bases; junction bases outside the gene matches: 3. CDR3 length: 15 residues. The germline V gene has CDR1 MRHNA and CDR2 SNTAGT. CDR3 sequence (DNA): TGTGCCAGCAGTGAGGGAGCGGGGGGCTCCTACGAGCAGTACTTC. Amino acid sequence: CASSEGAGGSYEQYF.

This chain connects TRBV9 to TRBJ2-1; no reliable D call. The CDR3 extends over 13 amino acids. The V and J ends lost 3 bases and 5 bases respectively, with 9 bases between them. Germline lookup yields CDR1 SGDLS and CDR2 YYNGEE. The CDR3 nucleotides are TGTGCCAGCAGCGCCAGGTCCAACAATGAGCAGTTCTTC. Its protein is CASSARSNNEQFF.

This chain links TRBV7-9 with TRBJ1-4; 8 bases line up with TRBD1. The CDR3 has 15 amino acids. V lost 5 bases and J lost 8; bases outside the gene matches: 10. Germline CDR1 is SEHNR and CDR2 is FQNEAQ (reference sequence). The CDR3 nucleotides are TGTGCCAGCAGCCCCCCCGGGACAGGAAGCGAAAAACTGTTTTTT. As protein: CASSPPGTGSEKLFF.

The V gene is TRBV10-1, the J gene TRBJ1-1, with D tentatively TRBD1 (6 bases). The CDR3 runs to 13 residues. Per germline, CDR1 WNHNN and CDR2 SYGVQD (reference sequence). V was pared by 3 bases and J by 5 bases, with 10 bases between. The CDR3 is CASSENRDTEAFF. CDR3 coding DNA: TGCGCCAGCAGTGAAAACAGGGATACTGAAGCTTTCTTT.

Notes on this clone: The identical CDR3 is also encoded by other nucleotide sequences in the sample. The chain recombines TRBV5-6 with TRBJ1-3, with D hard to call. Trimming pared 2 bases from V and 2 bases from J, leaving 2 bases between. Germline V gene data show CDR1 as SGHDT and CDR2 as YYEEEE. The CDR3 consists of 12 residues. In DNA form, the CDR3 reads TGTGCCAGCAGCTTCACTGGAAACACCATATATTTT. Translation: CASSFTGNTIYF.

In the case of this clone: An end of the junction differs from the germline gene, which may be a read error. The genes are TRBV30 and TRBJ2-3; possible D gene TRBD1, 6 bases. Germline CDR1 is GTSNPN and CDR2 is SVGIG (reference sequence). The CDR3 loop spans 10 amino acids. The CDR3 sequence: CAWSAAGTNF. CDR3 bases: TGTGCCTGGAGTGCCGCCGGGACAAATTTT.

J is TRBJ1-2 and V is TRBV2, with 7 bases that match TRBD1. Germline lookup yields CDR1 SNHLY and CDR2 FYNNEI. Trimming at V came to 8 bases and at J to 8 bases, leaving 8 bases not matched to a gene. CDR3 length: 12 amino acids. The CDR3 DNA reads TGTGCCAGCCCTGGACAGGTACAGGGCTACACCTTC. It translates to CASPGQVQGYTF.

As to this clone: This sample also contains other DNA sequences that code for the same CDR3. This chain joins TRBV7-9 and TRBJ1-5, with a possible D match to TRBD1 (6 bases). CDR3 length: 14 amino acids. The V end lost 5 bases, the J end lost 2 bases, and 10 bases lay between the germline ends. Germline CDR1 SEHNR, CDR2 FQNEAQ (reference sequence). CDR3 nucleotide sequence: TGTGCCAGCAGCAGAGGGGGGGGCAATCAGCCCCAGCATTTT. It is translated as CASSRGGGNQPQHF.

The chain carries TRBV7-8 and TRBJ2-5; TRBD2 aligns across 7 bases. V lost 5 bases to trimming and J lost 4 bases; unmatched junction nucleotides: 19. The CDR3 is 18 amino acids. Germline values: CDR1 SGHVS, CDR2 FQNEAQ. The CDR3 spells CASSHTRSGYGGGETQYF. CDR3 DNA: TGTGCCAGCAGCCATACGAGGTCCGGGTACGGCGGGGGAGAGACCCAGTACTTC.

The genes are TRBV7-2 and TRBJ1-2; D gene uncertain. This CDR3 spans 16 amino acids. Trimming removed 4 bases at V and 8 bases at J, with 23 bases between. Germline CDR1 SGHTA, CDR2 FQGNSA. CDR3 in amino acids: CASSSRAGWGTRGYTF. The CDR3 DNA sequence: TGTGCCAGCAGCTCGAGGGCGGGTTGGGGAACCCGGGGCTACACCTTC.

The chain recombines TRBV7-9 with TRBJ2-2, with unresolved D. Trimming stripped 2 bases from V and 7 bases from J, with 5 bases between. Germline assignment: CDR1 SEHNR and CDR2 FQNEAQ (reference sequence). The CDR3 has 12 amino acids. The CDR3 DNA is TGTGCCAGCAGCTTATCCGGCGGGGAGCTGTTTTTT. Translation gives CASSLSGGELFF.

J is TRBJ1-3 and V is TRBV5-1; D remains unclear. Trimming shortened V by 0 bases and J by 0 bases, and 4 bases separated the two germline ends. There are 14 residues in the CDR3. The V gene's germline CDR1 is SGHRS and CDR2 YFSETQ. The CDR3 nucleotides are TGCGCCAGCAGCTTGGACGGCTCTGGAAACACCATATATTTT. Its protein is CASSLDGSGNTIYF.

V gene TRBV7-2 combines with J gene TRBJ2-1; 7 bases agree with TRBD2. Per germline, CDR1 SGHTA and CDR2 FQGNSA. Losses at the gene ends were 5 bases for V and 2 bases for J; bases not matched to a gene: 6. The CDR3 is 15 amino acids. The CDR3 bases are TGTGCCAGCAGCCAGCGGGGAGATCCCTACAATGAGCAGTTCTTC. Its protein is CASSQRGDPYNEQFF.

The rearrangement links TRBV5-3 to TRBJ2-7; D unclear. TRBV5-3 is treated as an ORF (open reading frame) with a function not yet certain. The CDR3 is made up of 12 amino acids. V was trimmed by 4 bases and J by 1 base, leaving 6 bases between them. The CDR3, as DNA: TGTGCCAGAAGCACCGGGTCCTACGAGCAGTACTTC. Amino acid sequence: CARSTGSYEQYF.

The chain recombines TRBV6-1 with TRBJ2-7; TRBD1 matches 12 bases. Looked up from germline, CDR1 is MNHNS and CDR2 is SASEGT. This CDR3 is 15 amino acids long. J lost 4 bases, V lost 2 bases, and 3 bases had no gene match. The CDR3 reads CASSERDRGPYEQYF. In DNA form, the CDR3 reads TGTGCCAGCAGTGAAAGGGACAGGGGGCCATACGAGCAGTACTTC.